Below are 3 T cell receptor beta chains sequenced from a single sample in a study of PD-1 blockade in classical Hodgkin lymphoma. Following autologous stem cell transplantation, relapse occurred in every patient, and exposure to brentuximab vedotin varied. Clones were read by immunoSEQ multiplex PCR, and TCRdb kept only the in-frame ones, dropping some. This sample has approximately 27,000 clones, with 85% to 90% found just once. The sequenced sample was peripheral blood mononuclear cells (PBMCs), obtained at baseline. The receptors shown here come from a human donor with classical Hodgkin lymphoma.

The V and J genes are TRBV5-1 and TRBJ2-3, with TRBD1 as a possible D gene (6 bases). V shed 7 bases and J shed 1 base, with 16 bases lying between them. CDR1 is SGHRS and CDR2 is YFSETQ in the germline V gene. The CDR3 contains 15 residues. The DNA of the CDR3 is TGCGCCAGCGCCGTACAGGGAATCGGCACAGATACGCAGTATTTT. Its translation: CASAVQGIGTDTQYF.

The chain carries TRBV30 and TRBJ1-6; D remains unclear. Trimming cost V 8 bases and J 3 bases, with 14 bases left between them. This CDR3 region has 14 residues. The V gene's germline CDR1 is GTSNPN and CDR2 SVGIG (reference sequence). CDR3 coding DNA: TGTGCCCTGAGGGCCGAGAGCTATAATTCACCCCTCCACTTT. Amino acid sequence: CALRAESYNSPLHF.

V is TRBV2 and J is TRBJ1-4, with 8 positions matching TRBD1. In germline, CDR1 is SNHLY, CDR2 FYNNEI. The CDR3 has 17 amino acids. V was pared by 9 bases and J by 10 bases, with 22 bases of the junction left unmatched. CDR3 loop: CASSTGTGFAAPLKLFF. The CDR3 DNA reads as TGTGCCAGTTCCACTGGGACAGGCTTTGCGGCCCCACTAAAACTGTTTTTT.